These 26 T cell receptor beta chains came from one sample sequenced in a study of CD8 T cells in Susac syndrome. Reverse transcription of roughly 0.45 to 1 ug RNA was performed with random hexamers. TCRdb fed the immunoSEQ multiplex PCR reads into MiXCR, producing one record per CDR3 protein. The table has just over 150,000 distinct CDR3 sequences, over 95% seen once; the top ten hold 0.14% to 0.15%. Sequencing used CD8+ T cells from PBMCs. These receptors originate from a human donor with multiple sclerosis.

As DNA, the CDR3 is TGTGCCAGCAGGCTGGGTTCCTACGAGCAGTACTTC. Amino acid sequence: CASRLGSYEQYF. V is TRBV7-9 and J is TRBJ2-7; D remains unclear. V gave up 6 bases and J gave up 1 base, with 7 bases separating them. CDR1 and CDR2 (germline): SEHNR, FQNEAQ (reference sequence). The CDR3 consists of 12 residues.

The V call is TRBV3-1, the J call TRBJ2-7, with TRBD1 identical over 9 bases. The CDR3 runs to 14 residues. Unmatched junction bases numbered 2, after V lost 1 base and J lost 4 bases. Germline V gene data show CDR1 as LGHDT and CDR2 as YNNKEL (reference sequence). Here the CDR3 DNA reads TGTGCCAGCAGCCAAGGGACAGGGGAGTACGAGCAGTACTTC. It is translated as CASSQGTGEYEQYF.

The CDR3 is CSATGGTDTQYF. The CDR3 DNA is TGCAGTGCGACTGGTGGCACAGATACGCAGTATTTT. The chain uses TRBV20-1 and TRBJ2-3, with D unclear. CDR3 size: 12 residues. Trimming cost V 6 bases and J 1 base, with 8 bases left between them. Germline V gene lookup returns CDR1 DFQATT and CDR2 SNEGSKA (reference sequence).

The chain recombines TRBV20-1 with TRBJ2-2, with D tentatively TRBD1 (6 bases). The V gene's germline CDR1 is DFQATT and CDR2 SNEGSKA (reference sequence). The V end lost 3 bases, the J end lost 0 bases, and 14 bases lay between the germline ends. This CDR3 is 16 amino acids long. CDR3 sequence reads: CSARVPGVANTGELFF. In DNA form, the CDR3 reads TGCAGTGCTAGGGTTCCAGGGGTCGCGAACACCGGGGAGCTGTTTTTT.

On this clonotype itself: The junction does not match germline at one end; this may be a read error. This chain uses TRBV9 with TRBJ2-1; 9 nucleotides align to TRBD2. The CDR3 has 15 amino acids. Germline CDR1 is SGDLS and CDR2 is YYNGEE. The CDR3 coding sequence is TGTGCCAGCAGTGTAGCGGGGGCCTCCTACAATGAGCAGTTCTTC. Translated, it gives CASSVAGASYNEQFF.

CDR3 nucleotides: TGTGCCAGCAGTTTGGGCCAGGGTCCCTACGAGCAGTACTTC. Its translation: CASSLGQGPYEQYF. The genes are TRBV6-2 or TRBV6-3 and TRBJ2-7; weak D call: TRBD1 (5 bases). Trimming pared 4 bases from V and 2 bases from J, leaving 12 bases between. Germline loops: CDR1 MNHEY, CDR2 SVGEGT. CDR3 length: 14 residues.

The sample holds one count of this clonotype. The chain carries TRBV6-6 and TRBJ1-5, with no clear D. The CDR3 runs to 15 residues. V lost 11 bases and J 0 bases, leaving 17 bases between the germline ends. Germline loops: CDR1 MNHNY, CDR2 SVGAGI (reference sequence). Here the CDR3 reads CAAREQGYSNQPQHF. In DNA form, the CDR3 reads TGTGCCGCAAGGGAGCAAGGGTATAGCAATCAGCCCCAGCATTTT.

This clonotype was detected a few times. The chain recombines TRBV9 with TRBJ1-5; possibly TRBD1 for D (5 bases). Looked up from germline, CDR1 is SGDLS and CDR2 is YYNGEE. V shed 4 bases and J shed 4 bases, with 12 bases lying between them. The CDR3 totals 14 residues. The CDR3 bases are TGTGCCAGCAGCCCCGGTGGGGGGAATCAGCCCCAGCATTTT. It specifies CASSPGGGNQPQHF. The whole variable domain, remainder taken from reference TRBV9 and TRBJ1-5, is DSGVTQTPKHLITATGQRVTLRCSPRSGDLSVYWYQQSLDQGLQFLIQYYNGEERAKGNILERFSAQQFPDLHSELNLSSLELGDSALYFCASSPGGGNQPQHFGDGTRLSIL.

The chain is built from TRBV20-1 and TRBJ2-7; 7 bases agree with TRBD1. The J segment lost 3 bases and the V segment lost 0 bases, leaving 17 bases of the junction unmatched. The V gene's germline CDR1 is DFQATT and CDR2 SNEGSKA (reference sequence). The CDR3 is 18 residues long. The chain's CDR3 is CSARDGTTRDSRFYEQYF. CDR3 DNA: TGCAGTGCTAGAGATGGCACAACCCGGGACAGCCGATTCTACGAGCAGTACTTC.

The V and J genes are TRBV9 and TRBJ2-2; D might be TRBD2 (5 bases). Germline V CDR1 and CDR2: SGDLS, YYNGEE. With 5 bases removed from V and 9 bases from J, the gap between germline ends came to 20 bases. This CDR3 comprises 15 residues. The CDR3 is CASRGEGSRERELFF. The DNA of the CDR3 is TGTGCCAGCAGGGGAGAGGGCAGTAGAGAACGGGAGCTGTTTTTT.

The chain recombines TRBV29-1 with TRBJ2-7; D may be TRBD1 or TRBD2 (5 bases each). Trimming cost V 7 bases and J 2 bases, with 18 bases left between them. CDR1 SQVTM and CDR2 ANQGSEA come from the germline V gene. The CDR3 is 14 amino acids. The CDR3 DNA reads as TGCAGCGCAATACCGAGGGACGGGACCTACGAGCAGTACTTC. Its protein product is CSAIPRDGTYEQYF.

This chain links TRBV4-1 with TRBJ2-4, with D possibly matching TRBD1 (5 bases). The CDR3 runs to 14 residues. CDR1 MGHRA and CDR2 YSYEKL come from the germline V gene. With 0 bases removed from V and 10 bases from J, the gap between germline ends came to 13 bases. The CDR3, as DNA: TGCGCCAGCAGCCAAGATAGGGGCATTTGGATTCAGTACTTC. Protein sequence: CASSQDRGIWIQYF.

CDR3 DNA: TGCGCCAGCAGCCAAGATGACCACAGGGGGGCCTACGAGCAGTACTTC. This sequence encodes CASSQDDHRGAYEQYF. This chain links TRBV4-1 with TRBJ2-7; 8 bases map to TRBD1. J gave up 2 bases and V 0 bases, and 6 bases lay outside the gene matches. CDR1 and CDR2 from the germline V gene are MGHRA and YSYEKL. The CDR3 has 16 amino acids.

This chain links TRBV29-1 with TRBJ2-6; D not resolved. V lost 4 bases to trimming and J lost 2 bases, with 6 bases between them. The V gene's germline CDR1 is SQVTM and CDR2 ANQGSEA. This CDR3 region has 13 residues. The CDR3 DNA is TGCAGCGTTGTGCGCACTGGGGCCAACGTCCTGACTTTC. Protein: CSVVRTGANVLTF.

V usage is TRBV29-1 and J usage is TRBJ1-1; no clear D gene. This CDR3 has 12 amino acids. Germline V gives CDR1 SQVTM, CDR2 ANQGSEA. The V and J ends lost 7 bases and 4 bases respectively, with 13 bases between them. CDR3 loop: CSAPGWSTEAFF. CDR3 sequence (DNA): TGCAGCGCACCAGGCTGGAGCACTGAAGCTTTCTTT.

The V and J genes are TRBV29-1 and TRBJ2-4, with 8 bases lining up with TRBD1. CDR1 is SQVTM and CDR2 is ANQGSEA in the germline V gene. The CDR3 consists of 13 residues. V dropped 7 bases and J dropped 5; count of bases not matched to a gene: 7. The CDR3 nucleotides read TGCAGCGCCCGGACAGGGTTGGAAAACATTCAGTACTTC. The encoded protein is CSARTGLENIQYF.

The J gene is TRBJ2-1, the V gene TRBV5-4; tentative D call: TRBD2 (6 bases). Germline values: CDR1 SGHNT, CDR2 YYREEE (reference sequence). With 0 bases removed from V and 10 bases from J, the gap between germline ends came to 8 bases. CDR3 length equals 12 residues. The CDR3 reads CASSLAGVEQFF. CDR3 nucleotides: TGTGCCAGCAGCTTGGCGGGGGTAGAGCAGTTCTTC.

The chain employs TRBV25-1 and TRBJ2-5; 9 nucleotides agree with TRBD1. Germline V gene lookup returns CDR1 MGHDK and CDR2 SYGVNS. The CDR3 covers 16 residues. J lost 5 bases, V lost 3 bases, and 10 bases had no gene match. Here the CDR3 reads CASSDPGQGSRETQYF. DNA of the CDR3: TGTGCCAGCAGTGACCCGGGACAGGGAAGCAGGGAGACCCAGTACTTC.

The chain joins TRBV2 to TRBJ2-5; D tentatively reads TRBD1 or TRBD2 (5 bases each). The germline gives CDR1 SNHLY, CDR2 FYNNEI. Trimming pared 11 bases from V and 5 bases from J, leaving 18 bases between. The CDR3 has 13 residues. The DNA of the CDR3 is TGTGCCGACGGGGCGGTGGGAGATGAGACCCAGTACTTC. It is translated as CADGAVGDETQYF.

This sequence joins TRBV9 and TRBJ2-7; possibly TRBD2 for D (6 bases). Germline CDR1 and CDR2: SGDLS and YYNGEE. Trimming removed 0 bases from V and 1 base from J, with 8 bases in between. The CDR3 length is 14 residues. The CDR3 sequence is CASSVGDLSYEQYF. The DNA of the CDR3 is TGTGCCAGCAGCGTAGGGGACTTGTCCTACGAGCAGTACTTC.

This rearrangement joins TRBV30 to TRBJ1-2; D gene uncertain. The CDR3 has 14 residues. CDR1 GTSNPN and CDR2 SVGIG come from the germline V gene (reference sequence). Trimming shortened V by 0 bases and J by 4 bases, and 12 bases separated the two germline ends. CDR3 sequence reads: CAWSVLGPVYGYTF. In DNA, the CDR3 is TGTGCCTGGAGTGTACTAGGACCGGTCTATGGCTACACCTTC. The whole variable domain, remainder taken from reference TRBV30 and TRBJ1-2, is SQTIHQWPATLVQPVGSPLSLECTVEGTSNPNLYWYRQAAGRGLQLLFYSVGIGQISSEVPQNLSASRPQDRQFILSSKKLLLSDSGFYLCAWSVLGPVYGYTFGSGTRLTVV.

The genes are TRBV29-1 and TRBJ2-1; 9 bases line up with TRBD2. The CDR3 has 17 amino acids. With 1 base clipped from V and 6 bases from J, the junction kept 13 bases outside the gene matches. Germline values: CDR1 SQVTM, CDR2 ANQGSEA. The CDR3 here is CSVEGPTLAGFSNEQFF. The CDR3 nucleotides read TGCAGCGTTGAAGGCCCGACGCTAGCGGGGTTCAGCAATGAGCAGTTCTTC.

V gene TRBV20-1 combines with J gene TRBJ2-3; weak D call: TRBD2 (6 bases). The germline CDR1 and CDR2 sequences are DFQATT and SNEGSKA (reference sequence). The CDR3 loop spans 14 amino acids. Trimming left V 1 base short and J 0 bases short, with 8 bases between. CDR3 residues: CSARARGSTDTQYF. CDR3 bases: TGCAGTGCTAGAGCGCGGGGAAGCACAGATACGCAGTATTTT.

The CDR3 bases are TGCAGCGCCTTTTGGGGGGGGCGCGACGGCTACACCTTC. It codes for CSAFWGGRDGYTF. The rearrangement links TRBV29-1 to TRBJ1-2, with D possibly TRBD1 on 6 matching bases. Germline CDR1 and CDR2: SQVTM and ANQGSEA. Between the trimmed V and J ends, which lost 7 bases and 8 bases, there was a span of 20 bases. The CDR3 consists of 13 residues.

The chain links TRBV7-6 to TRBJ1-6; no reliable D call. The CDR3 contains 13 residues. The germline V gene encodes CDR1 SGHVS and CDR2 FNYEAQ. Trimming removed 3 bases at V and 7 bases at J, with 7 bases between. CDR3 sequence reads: CASSFRGNSPLHF. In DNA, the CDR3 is TGTGCCAGCAGCTTCCGTGGGAATTCACCCCTCCACTTT.

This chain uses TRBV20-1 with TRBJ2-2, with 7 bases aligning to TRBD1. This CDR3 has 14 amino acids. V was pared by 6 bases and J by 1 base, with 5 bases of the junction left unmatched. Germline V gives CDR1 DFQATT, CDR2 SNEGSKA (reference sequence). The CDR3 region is CSAPGQLNTGELFF. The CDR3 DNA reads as TGCAGTGCACCGGGACAGCTGAACACCGGGGAGCTGTTTTTT.